One T cell receptor (beta chain) is described in this entry. This entry is derived from a study of cytomegalovirus exposure and HLA in healthy donors. Between the trimmed V and J ends, which lost 5 bases and 4 bases, there was a span of 17 bases. CDR1 is SGHVS and CDR2 is FNYEAQ in the germline V gene. The CDR3 consists of 15 residues. The study ran its PCR with 60 Vbeta and 13 Jbeta primers. Profiling relied on immunoSEQ multiplex PCR, and the TCRdb table lists in-frame clones only, not all of them. The sample lists under 200,000 clones, roughly four fifths seen once, with less than 1% in the top ten.

V usage is TRBV7-6 and J usage is TRBJ1-2; a weak D match, TRBD1 (6 bases). This clonotype originated in a female donor in good health and CMV-seronegative. Material: PBMCs. CDR3 DNA sequence: TGTGCCAGCAGCCAAGATCACAGGGCCAGCTATGGCTACACCTTC. Translated, it gives CASSQDHRASYGYTF.